The TCR beta chain described here comes from a study of T cells in Graves' hyperthyroidism and ophthalmopathy. Study outcomes and limitations: Blood shared most expanded thyroid clonotypes above 0.001. Model predictions of ophthalmopathy came a median approximately 6 months before onset.

Germline V gives CDR1 SGHRS, CDR2 YFSETQ. Trimming at V came to 3 bases and at J to 5 bases, leaving 7 bases not matched to a gene. The CDR3 contains 14 residues. Exclusion criteria comprised uncontrolled infection, other autoimmune disease, pregnancy or lactation. It was RNA transcripts that yielded the amplified TCR beta CDR3 regions. The primer set for the first-round RT-PCR of the TCR CDR3 was HTBI. MiXCR was run by TCRdb on the multiplex PCR reads, yielding one entry per CDR3 protein. This table has hundreds of thousands of distinct CDR3 sequences, 15% to 20% appearing once. This clonotype was seen many times. Its specificity is not known.

The chain couples TRBV5-1 to TRBJ1-2, with 7 bases matching TRBD1. The clonotype originates from a man between 35 and 55 years old with Graves' ophthalmopathy. Specimen: blood. The CDR3 loop reads CASSYGTVEYGYTF. The DNA of the CDR3 is TGCGCCAGCAGCTACGGGACAGTCGAGTATGGCTACACCTTC.